This T cell receptor beta chain came from a study of CD4 and CD8 cells across lung adenocarcinoma regions. The patients had localized lung adenocarcinoma, a non-small cell subtype. This clonotype was detected only once. TCRdb passed the PCR reads through MiXCR, listing each CDR3 protein once. Among 8,500 to 10,000 distinct CDR3 sequences listed, roughly half were seen once. Per the germline V gene, CDR1 is MNHNS and CDR2 is SASEGT. The V end lost 6 bases, the J end lost 1 base, and 12 bases lay between the germline ends. There are 14 residues in the CDR3. The sequence derives from a male donor with lung adenocarcinoma. The CD4 and CD8 labels of this study may be unreliable. Sequenced material: CD4+ T cells from the margin of a lung tumor. The genes are TRBV6-1 and TRBJ2-5; D gene unclear. This chain's CDR3 is CASRHRNGQETQYF. Here the CDR3 DNA reads TGTGCCAGCAGGCACCGGAACGGCCAAGAGACCCAGTACTTC.